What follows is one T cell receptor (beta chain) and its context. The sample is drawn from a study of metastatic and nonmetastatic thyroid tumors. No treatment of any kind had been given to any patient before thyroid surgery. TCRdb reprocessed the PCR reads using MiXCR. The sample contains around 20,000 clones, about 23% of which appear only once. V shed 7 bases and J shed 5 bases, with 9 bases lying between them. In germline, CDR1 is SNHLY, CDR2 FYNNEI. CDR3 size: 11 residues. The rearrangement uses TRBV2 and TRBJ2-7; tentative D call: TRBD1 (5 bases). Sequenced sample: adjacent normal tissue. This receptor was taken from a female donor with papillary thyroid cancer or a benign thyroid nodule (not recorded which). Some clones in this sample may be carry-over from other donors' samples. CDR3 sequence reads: CASIQGNEQYF. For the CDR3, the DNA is TGTGCCAGCATCCAGGGTAACGAGCAGTACTTC.